A selection of T cell receptor beta chains follows, all from one sample in a study of blood T cells in healthy people across ages. In TCRdb, the 5' RACE reads were re-called with MiXCR into one record per CDR3 protein. The sample lists some 850,000 distinct CDR3 sequences, approximately 24% seen once, with 2.5% to 3.5% in the top ten. These same records also appear under a second study, on T cells of mothers and their children.

The sample was blood. The receptors stem from a boy aged 10-17 years in good health. CDR3s include the opening cysteine and the closing phenylalanine or tryptophan. D genes are given only for firm matches. Some rows mark clone size as missing; the rest say once, few, many or name a class of expanded clone.

-,TRBJ2-1,-,TRBV12-3/TRBV12-4,TGTGCCAGCAGTTCTGGGGGGAATGGGCAGTTCTTC,CASSSGGNGQFF
-,TRBJ2-7,-,TRBV10-3,TGTGCCATCAGTGGGTCCGGGGCCGAAACCTGCGAGCAGTACTTC,CAISGSGAETCEQYF
few,TRBJ2-5,-,TRBV5-1,TGCGCCAGCAGCCTAACCGGGACGGACCAAGAGACCCAGTACTTC,CASSLTGTDQETQYF
few,TRBJ1-2,-,TRBV10-3,TGTGCCATCATCGACCAGGGGCGGAATAATGGCTACACCTTC,CAIIDQGRNNGYTF
-,TRBJ2-5,-,TRBV20-1,TGCAGTGCTAGAGATTTGGCGGACCAAGAGACCCAGTACTTC,CSARDLADQETQYF
-,TRBJ2-7,-,TRBV10-3,TGTGCCTTCAAATCAAATCCAGACCTTTCGAACTACGAGCAGTACTTC,CAFKSNPDLSNYEQYF
few,TRBJ1-1,-,TRBV9,TGTGCCAGCAGCGTAGGGTCGGGGGGTAGTACTGAAGCTTTCTTT,CASSVGSGGSTEAFF
few,TRBJ2-3,TRBD2,TRBV28,TGTGCCAGCAGTAAGCGGACTAGCGATACGCAGTATTTT,CASSKRTSDTQYF
-,TRBJ2-5,-,TRBV5-6,TGTGCCAGCAGCCTGGCCCTAGGGGAGGCCCAGTACTTC,CASSLALGEAQYF
few,TRBJ2-7,-,TRBV7-6,TGTGCCAGCAGCTTAGGGTCGTCTCCCACAGGAAAGTACTTC,CASSLGSSPTGKYF
-,TRBJ2-1,-,TRBV24-1,TGTGCCACCAGTGATTCTGGCCAGAGCTCCTACAATGAGCAGTTCTTC,CATSDSGQSSYNEQFF
-,TRBJ2-7,TRBD1,TRBV2,TGTGCCAGCAGGGGCCTTGGACAGGGAATCTACGAGCAGTACTTC,CASRGLGQGIYEQYF
few,TRBJ2-7,-,TRBV2,TGTGCCAGCAGTGAAGCGGGCGCAGGCGCCTACGAGCAGTACTTC,CASSEAGAGAYEQYF
few,TRBJ2-4,TRBD1,TRBV28,TGTGCCAGCAGTCCCTCGACAGGGCGAGACATTCAATACTTC,CASSPSTGRDIQYF
once,TRBJ1-5,TRBD1,TRBV20-1,TGCAGTGCTATCGCCGGGACAGGGACCGCTCAGCCCCAGCATTTT,CSAIAGTGTAQPQHF
-,TRBJ1-1,-,TRBV5-1,TGCGCCAGCAGCTTGGTACTGGGGAACACTGAAGCTTTCTTT,CASSLVLGNTEAFF
few,TRBJ1-6,TRBD1,TRBV15,TGTGCCACCAGCTCCGGACAGGGCAACTCACCCCTCCACTTT,CATSSGQGNSPLHF
few,TRBJ2-1,-,TRBV23-1,TGCGCCTTTCGGAGGGGCCCGCTCTCCTACAATGAGCAGTTCTTC,CAFRRGPLSYNEQFF
few,TRBJ2-5,TRBD2,TRBV27,TGTGCCAGCAGTTGGCGTAGTGGCGGGGGTTCAACCGAGACCCAGTACTTC,CASSWRSGGGSTETQYF
few,TRBJ2-7,-,TRBV13,TGTGCCAGCAGCTCGCAGGGCAGCTCCTACGAGCAGTACTTC,CASSSQGSSYEQYF
-,TRBJ1-2,-,TRBV27,TGTGCCAGCAGTTTATCCGTTGAGCCTAACTATGGCTACACCTTC,CASSLSVEPNYGYTF
few,TRBJ2-3,TRBD2,TRBV12-3/TRBV12-4,TGTGCCAGCAGGCGGGGGGAGTTAGATACGCAGTATTTT,CASRRGELDTQYF
-,TRBJ2-5,-,TRBV30,TGTGCCTGGAGGGGCGGGGAGACGTCAAAAGAGACCCAGTACTTC,CAWRGGETSKETQYF
-,TRBJ2-3,-,TRBV25-1,TGTGCCAGAGAAATGACGAGTAGAGATTTTACCCAGTACTTT,CAREMTSRDFTQYF
-,TRBJ2-1,TRBD2,TRBV29-1,TGCAGCGTTGATAGCGGGGGCTGGAATGAGCAGTTCTTC,CSVDSGGWNEQFF
-,TRBJ1-4,-,TRBV12-3/TRBV12-4,TGTGCCAGCAGTCCAGTTTTGGGGATCGGGCACGAAAAACTGTTTTTT,CASSPVLGIGHEKLFF
-,TRBJ2-3,-,TRBV12-5,TGTGCTAGTGGCCTGACAGGGTCGGGGGAAACAGGCACAGATACGCAGTATTTT,CASGLTGSGETGTDTQYF
few,TRBJ2-1,-,TRBV20-1,TGCAGTGCTAGAGGGAGACTCAGCGGGTTGGATGAGCAGTTCTTC,CSARGRLSGLDEQFF
-,TRBJ2-5,TRBD1,TRBV4-1,TGCGCCAGCAGCCCCCGGACAGGGGGTGAGGGATTGGAGACCCAGTACTTC,CASSPRTGGEGLETQYF
-,TRBJ1-2,TRBD1,TRBV12-3/TRBV12-4,TGTGCCAGCAGTGGACAGGGTATCGGCTATGGCTACACCTTC,CASSGQGIGYGYTF
once,TRBJ1-1,TRBD1,TRBV6-1,TGTGCCAGCAGTGGAACAGGGGGCTTAACTGAAGCTTTCTTT,CASSGTGGLTEAFF
-,TRBJ2-1,TRBD2,TRBV30,TGTGCCTGGAGCCCCCCGGTAGTAGCGGGCTACAATGAGCAGTTCTTC,CAWSPPVVAGYNEQFF
few,TRBJ1-5,TRBD1,TRBV4-1,TGCGCCAGCAGCCAAGGCAGGGGGAGCAATCAGCCCCAGCATTTT,CASSQGRGSNQPQHF
-,TRBJ2-5,-,TRBV21-1,TGTGCCAGCAACTCCCTTGCGGAGGCCCAGTACTTC,CASNSLAEAQYF
once,TRBJ2-7,-,TRBV7-3,TGTGCCAGCAGGCAAAAGGGTGCGTCCGAGCAGTACTTC,CASRQKGASEQYF
-,TRBJ2-5,TRBD2,TRBV7-3,TGTGCCAGCAGCTTAGGGGCGGGGACTAGGAGTCCAGAGACCCAGTACTTC,CASSLGAGTRSPETQYF
few,TRBJ2-1,-,TRBV6-5,TGTGCCAGCAGTACCGACGTCGGAGACAATGAGCAGTTCTTC,CASSTDVGDNEQFF
-,TRBJ2-3,-,TRBV20-1,TGCAGTGCTAGAGATGGCACTAGCACAGATACGCAGTATTTT,CSARDGTSTDTQYF
-,TRBJ2-2,-,TRBV10-3,TGTGCCATCAGTGAACAGGTCGCGAACACCGGGGAGCTGTTTTTT,CAISEQVANTGELFF
-,TRBJ2-7,-,TRBV20-1,TGCAGTGCTAGAGATGATTGGCGGCGAGACGAGCAGTACTTC,CSARDDWRRDEQYF
-,TRBJ2-6,-,TRBV9,TGTGCCGGCAGCGAGGGAATGGGGGGTGGCTCTGGGGCCAACGTCCTGACTTTC,CAGSEGMGGGSGANVLTF
few,TRBJ1-2,TRBD1,TRBV7-9,TGTGTCAGCAGCTTTCCGGGACAGGGGGACTATGGCTACACCTTC,CVSSFPGQGDYGYTF
few,TRBJ1-2,-,TRBV5-1,TGCGCCAGCAGGCGGGAAACTTCTGGCTACACCTTC,CASRRETSGYTF
-,TRBJ2-7,-,TRBV5-1,TGCGCCAGCAGCTTGGAACTAGCCGGCTCCTACGAGCAGTACTTC,CASSLELAGSYEQYF
-,TRBJ1-4,-,TRBV5-1,TGCGCCAGCAGCTTGGTGGGCGGTAATGAAAAACTGTTTTTT,CASSLVGGNEKLFF
many,TRBJ2-3,-,TRBV7-9,TGTGCCAGCAGCCCCGGGCGAGATACGCAGTATTTT,CASSPGRDTQYF
few,TRBJ2-3,-,TRBV12-3/TRBV12-4,TGTGCCAGCAGTTTACCTTCACAGGGTTCAGATACGCAGTATTTT,CASSLPSQGSDTQYF
few,TRBJ2-5,TRBD1,TRBV3-1,TGTGCCAGCAGCCGCGCAGGGGGCCAGGAGACCCAGTACTTC,CASSRAGGQETQYF
many,TRBJ2-1,TRBD1,TRBV6-1,TGTGCCAGCAGTGAAACAGGGGGCTCCTACAATGAGCAGTTCTTC,CASSETGGSYNEQFF
few,TRBJ1-4,-,TRBV7-8,TGTGCCAGCTTGTCATGGGACGGGGAAAAACTGTTTTTT,CASLSWDGEKLFF
-,TRBJ2-5,-,TRBV20-1,TGCAGTGCTGGCCCGACTAGTTCGCAAGAGACCCAGTACTTC,CSAGPTSSQETQYF
-,TRBJ2-1,TRBD2,TRBV11-2,TGTGCCAGCAGCTTAGGGGCTAGCGGGACCAATGAGCAGTTCTTC,CASSLGASGTNEQFF
-,TRBJ2-5,-,TRBV4-1,TGCGCCAGCAGCCAAGGTGTGGCGGGGACCTGGGTTGGAGAGATCCAGTACTTC,CASSQGVAGTWVGEIQYF